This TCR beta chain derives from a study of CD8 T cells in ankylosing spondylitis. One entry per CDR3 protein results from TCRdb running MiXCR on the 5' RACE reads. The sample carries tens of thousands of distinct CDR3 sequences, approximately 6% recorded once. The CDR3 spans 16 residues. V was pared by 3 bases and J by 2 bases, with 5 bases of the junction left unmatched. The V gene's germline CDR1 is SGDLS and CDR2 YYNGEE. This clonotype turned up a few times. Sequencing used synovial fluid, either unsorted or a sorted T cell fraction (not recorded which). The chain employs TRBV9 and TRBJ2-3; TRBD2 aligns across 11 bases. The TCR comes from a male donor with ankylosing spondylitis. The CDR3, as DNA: TGTGCCAGCAGCGCCTCGACTAGCGGGGTCACAGATACGCAGTATTTT. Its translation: CASSASTSGVTDTQYF. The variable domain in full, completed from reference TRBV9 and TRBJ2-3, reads DSGVTQTPKHLITATGQRVTLRCSPRSGDLSVYWYQQSLDQGLQFLIQYYNGEERAKGNILERFSAQQFPDLHSELNLSSLELGDSALYFCASSASTSGVTDTQYFGPGTRLTVL.